One and the same sample provided the 25 T cell receptor beta chains below, sequenced in a study of T cell changes during pregnancy in multiple sclerosis. Measured with immunoSEQ multiplex PCR; TCRdb has only the in-frame clones, and not every one. The sample records around 100,000 clones, about 92% being singletons. The specimen was peripheral blood, collected in the second trimester of pregnancy. The source of these receptors is a female donor with multiple sclerosis, enrolled in a pregnancy study.

The chain combines TRBV2 with TRBJ2-5; 8 nucleotides agree with TRBD2. Germline CDR1 is SNHLY and CDR2 is FYNNEI. The J segment lost 4 bases and the V segment lost 6 bases, leaving 7 bases of the junction unmatched. This CDR3 is built from 14 residues. As DNA, the CDR3 is TGTGCCAGCAGCCGGACTAGCTATAGAGAGACCCAGTACTTC. Translation: CASSRTSYRETQYF.

The chain combines TRBV30 with TRBJ1-3; maybe TRBD1 (5 bases). The CDR3 covers 14 residues. V gave up 4 bases and J gave up 0 bases, with 10 bases separating them. The germline V gene has CDR1 GTSNPN and CDR2 SVGIG (reference sequence). In DNA form, the CDR3 reads TGTGCCTGGAAGCAGGGCTTCTCTGGAAACACCATATATTTT. This sequence encodes CAWKQGFSGNTIYF. The full variable domain, completed using reference TRBV30 and TRBJ1-3, is SQTIHQWPATLVQPVGSPLSLECTVEGTSNPNLYWYRQAAGRGLQLLFYSVGIGQISSEVPQNLSASRPQDRQFILSSKKLLLSDSGFYLCAWKQGFSGNTIYFGEGSWLTVV.

The chain employs TRBV27 and TRBJ2-7; possibly TRBD2 for D (5 bases). The V end was cut by 6 bases, the J end by 2 bases, with 17 bases between. Germline CDR1 is MNHEY and CDR2 is SMNVEV (reference sequence). The CDR3 is 15 residues long. The CDR3 loop is CASSYRRAGAYEQYF. The DNA of the CDR3 is TGTGCCAGCAGCTACCGCCGGGCGGGTGCCTACGAGCAGTACTTC.

The chain employs TRBV14 and TRBJ2-3; 7 bases are a match to TRBD2. CDR1 is SGHDN, CDR2 FVKESK, per germline. The CDR3 loop spans 16 amino acids. The V and J ends lost 3 bases and 5 bases, in that order; junction bases with no gene match: 11. The CDR3 protein is CASSHGRGFPGDTQYF. The CDR3 DNA reads TGTGCCAGCAGCCATGGGAGGGGCTTTCCCGGAGATACGCAGTATTTT.

The rearrangement links TRBV19 to TRBJ1-1; D may be TRBD1 (5 bases). V lost 9 bases to trimming and J lost 6 bases, with 14 bases between them. Germline V gives CDR1 LNHDA, CDR2 SQIVND (reference sequence). The CDR3 runs 12 residues. CDR3 sequence reads: CASAWRGSEAFF. The CDR3 DNA is TGTGCCAGCGCTTGGAGGGGCTCTGAAGCTTTCTTT.

This chain joins TRBV7-8 and TRBJ1-4; D is unclear. The CDR3 is 15 amino acids. Per the germline V gene, CDR1 is SGHVS and CDR2 is FQNEAQ. Trimming removed 7 bases at V and 5 bases at J, with 17 bases between. CDR3 protein: CASTLSGQPNEKLFF. DNA for the CDR3: TGTGCCAGCACTCTTAGCGGGCAGCCGAATGAAAAACTGTTTTTT.

On this clone itself: Distinct nucleotide sequences in the sample also encode this CDR3. The CDR3 DNA reads as TGCAGTGCTGCTAACTACGAGCAGTACTTC. Protein: CSAANYEQYF. V is TRBV20-1 and J is TRBJ2-7; D call uncertain. Between the trimmed V and J ends, which lost 5 bases and 3 bases, there was a span of 5 bases. CDR1 and CDR2 from the germline V gene are DFQATT and SNEGSKA (reference sequence). This CDR3 spans 10 amino acids.

In its sample, this clone was seen once. The chain employs TRBV5-6 and TRBJ2-7; maybe TRBD1 (5 bases). The CDR3 sequence is 14 residues long. The ends were cut back, 0 bases at V and 3 bases at J, with 10 bases in the middle. The germline V gene has CDR1 SGHDT and CDR2 YYEEEE. The DNA for the CDR3 is TGTGCCAGCAGCTTGGCAGGGCCTAACTACGAGCAGTACTTC. Its protein product is CASSLAGPNYEQYF.

The CDR3 region is CASSEGGRVAGSYEQYF. The DNA of the CDR3 is TGTGCCAGCAGTGAAGGAGGTAGGGTAGCGGGTTCCTACGAGCAGTACTTC. The rearrangement uses TRBV6-1 and TRBJ2-7; TRBD2 agrees at 7 bases. V lost 1 base and J lost 1; bases outside the gene matches: 10. The germline gives CDR1 MNHNS, CDR2 SASEGT. The CDR3 runs 17 residues.

The rearrangement links TRBV27 to TRBJ2-3; unclear D gene. This CDR3 is 14 amino acids long. The V end lost 2 bases, the J end lost 3 bases, and 9 bases lay between the germline ends. Per germline, CDR1 MNHEY and CDR2 SMNVEV (reference sequence). The CDR3 nucleotides read TGTGCCAGCAGTTTAGGGCTCGTAACAGATACGCAGTATTTT. Residues: CASSLGLVTDTQYF.

A remark on this clone: The same CDR3 also results from other DNA sequences found in this sample. V usage is TRBV9 and J usage is TRBJ1-2; 7 nucleotides agree with TRBD1. The V and J ends lost 4 bases and 2 bases, in that order; junction bases with no gene match: 5. CDR3 length equals 14 residues. Germline CDR1 reads SGDLS; CDR2 reads YYNGEE. The CDR3 reads CASSPSTGNYGYTF. The CDR3 nucleotides are TGTGCCAGCAGCCCATCGACAGGGAACTATGGCTACACCTTC.

The chain has TRBV5-1 and TRBJ1-3; 9 bases map to TRBD1. The CDR3 totals 15 residues. CDR1 is SGHRS, CDR2 YFSETQ, per germline. J gave up 0 bases and V 5 bases, and 3 bases lay outside the gene matches. The CDR3 DNA is TGCGCCAGCAGGGAGACAGGGGGCTCTGGAAACACCATATATTTT. Amino acids: CASRETGGSGNTIYF.

CDR3 in amino acids: CASSLEAGDSPLHF. The CDR3 bases are TGCGCCAGCAGCTTGGAGGCGGGGGATTCACCCCTCCACTTT. The chain recombines TRBV5-1 with TRBJ1-6, with D maybe TRBD1 (5 bases). The CDR3 spans 14 residues. Germline CDR1 and CDR2: SGHRS and YFSETQ. The V and J ends lost 0 bases and 8 bases respectively, with 9 bases between them.

The chain recombines TRBV11-3 with TRBJ2-1; a weak D match, TRBD2 (5 bases). The CDR3 is made up of 12 amino acids. The V gene's germline CDR1 is SGHNT and CDR2 YENEEA. Trimming left V 3 bases short and J 10 bases short, with 10 bases between. The CDR3: CASSFGGLEQFF. The CDR3 DNA follows: TGTGCCAGCAGCTTTGGTGGACTGGAGCAGTTCTTC.

The rearrangement uses TRBV6-1 and TRBJ2-5, with TRBD2 matching over 7 bases. Germline lookup yields CDR1 MNHNS and CDR2 SASEGT. The CDR3 is 16 amino acids. V lost 4 bases and J lost 0; bases outside the gene matches: 8. CDR3 amino acids: CASSVSSGRYQETQYF. CDR3 DNA sequence: TGTGCCAGCAGTGTCTCCTCCGGGAGGTACCAAGAGACCCAGTACTTC.

The table lists this clone with a count of one. The chain recombines TRBV29-1 with TRBJ1-2, with TRBD1 identical over 10 bases. The trim removed 7 bases at V and 4 bases at J, leaving 6 bases unmatched. This CDR3 comprises 13 residues. CDR1 SQVTM and CDR2 ANQGSEA come from the germline V gene. CDR3 in DNA: TGCAGCGCTGGGACAGGGGCGAGCTATGGCTACACCTTC. Translation: CSAGTGASYGYTF.

The chain uses TRBV5-5 and TRBJ2-1; the match to TRBD2 covers 12 bases. Per germline, CDR1 SGHKS and CDR2 YYEKEE (reference sequence). V trimming: 4 bases; J trimming: 3 bases; junction bases outside the gene matches: 5. The CDR3 is 16 amino acids. CDR3 nucleotides: TGTGCCAGCAGCCGAATACTAGCGGGGGGCTACAATGAGCAGTTCTTC. Encoded protein: CASSRILAGGYNEQFF.

This chain links TRBV5-1 with TRBJ2-1; 8 bases are a match to TRBD1. Trimming cost V 4 bases and J 4 bases; bases outside gene matches: 7. Germline V CDR1 and CDR2: SGHRS, YFSETQ. CDR3 length: 15 amino acids. CDR3 bases: TGCGCCAGCAGCCTTACAGGGGGAGTATACAATGAGCAGTTCTTC. This codes for CASSLTGGVYNEQFF.

The rearrangement joins TRBV9 to TRBJ2-1, with D perhaps TRBD2 (5 bases). Per germline, CDR1 SGDLS and CDR2 YYNGEE. The V end was cut by 0 bases, the J end by 2 bases, with 15 bases between. The CDR3 loop spans 17 amino acids. The CDR3 DNA reads as TGTGCCAGCAGCGTAGCAGGAAGCAGCGGAACCTACAATGAGCAGTTCTTC. This sequence encodes CASSVAGSSGTYNEQFF.

DNA for the CDR3: TGTGCCAGCAGAGTTGAATGGGGCCCAGGTACGACTGAAGCTTTCTTT. It is translated as CASRVEWGPGTTEAFF. V gene TRBV27 combines with J gene TRBJ1-1; D possibly corresponds to TRBD1 (5 bases). Germline lookup yields CDR1 MNHEY and CDR2 SMNVEV (reference sequence). The length of the CDR3 is 16 residues. The V gene lost 6 bases and the J gene lost 5 bases, with 22 bases spanning the gap.

This sequence joins TRBV7-9 and TRBJ2-7; D gene uncertain. The V gene lost 1 base and the J gene lost 4 bases, with 5 bases spanning the gap. This CDR3 comprises 12 residues. Germline CDR1 and CDR2: SEHNR and FQNEAQ (reference sequence). DNA for the CDR3: TGTGCCAGCAGCTTAGAGCTTTACGAGCAGTACTTC. Translated, it gives CASSLELYEQYF. Drawing the rest from reference TRBV7-9 and TRBJ2-7, the complete variable domain is DTGVSQNPRHKITKRGQNVTFRCDPISEHNRLYWYRQTLGQGPEFLTYFQNEAQLEKSRLLSDRFSAERPKGSFSTLEIQRTEQGDSAMYLCASSLELYEQYFGPGTRLTVT.

This clone was observed once. The rearrangement uses TRBV6-1 and TRBJ2-1, with TRBD2 as a possible D gene (6 bases). Deletions cut 2 bases from V and 6 bases from J, with 20 bases between. Germline CDR1 is MNHNS and CDR2 is SASEGT. There are 17 residues in the CDR3. In DNA, the CDR3 is TGTGCCAGCAGTGAACTGGGGGGTCTAGCAATTGGCAATGAGCAGTTCTTC. Translation: CASSELGGLAIGNEQFF.

This rearrangement joins TRBV5-4 to TRBJ2-1; TRBD2 agrees at 7 bases. The germline CDR1 and CDR2 sequences are SGHNT and YYREEE (reference sequence). V dropped 4 bases and J dropped 4; count of bases not matched to a gene: 14. This CDR3 region has 17 residues. The CDR3 spells CASSPKRGGTTYNEQFF. The CDR3 nucleotides read TGTGCCAGCAGCCCTAAACGGGGCGGGACTACTTACAATGAGCAGTTCTTC.

This chain joins TRBV5-1 and TRBJ1-1; TRBD1 matches at 11 bases. The V gene end was trimmed by 4 bases and the J gene end by 4 bases; junction bases not matched to a gene: 9. CDR1 SGHRS and CDR2 YFSETQ come from the germline V gene. CDR3 length equals 16 residues. CDR3 amino acids: CASSLYSGTGGTEAFF. CDR3 sequence (DNA): TGCGCCAGCAGCCTATATTCCGGGACAGGGGGCACTGAAGCTTTCTTT.

This chain links TRBV9 with TRBJ2-1, with TRBD1 matching over 9 bases. Looked up from germline, CDR1 is SGDLS and CDR2 is YYNGEE. V shed 4 bases, J shed 5 bases, and the junction held 7 bases outside the gene matches. CDR3 length equals 15 residues. This chain's CDR3 is CASSYTGQGNNEQFF. The CDR3 DNA is TGTGCCAGCAGCTATACCGGACAGGGGAACAATGAGCAGTTCTTC.